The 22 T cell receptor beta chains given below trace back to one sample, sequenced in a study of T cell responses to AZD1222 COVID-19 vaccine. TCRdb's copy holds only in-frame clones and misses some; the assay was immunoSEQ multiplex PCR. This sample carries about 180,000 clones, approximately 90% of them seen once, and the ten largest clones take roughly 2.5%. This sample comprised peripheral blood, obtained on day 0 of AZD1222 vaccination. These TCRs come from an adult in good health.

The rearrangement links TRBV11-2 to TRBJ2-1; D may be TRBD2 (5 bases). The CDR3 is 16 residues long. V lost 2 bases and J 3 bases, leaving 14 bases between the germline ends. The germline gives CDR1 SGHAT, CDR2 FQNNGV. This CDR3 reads CASSLRSGGLYNEQFF. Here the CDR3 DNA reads TGTGCCAGCAGCTTACGGTCCGGCGGGCTCTACAATGAGCAGTTCTTC.

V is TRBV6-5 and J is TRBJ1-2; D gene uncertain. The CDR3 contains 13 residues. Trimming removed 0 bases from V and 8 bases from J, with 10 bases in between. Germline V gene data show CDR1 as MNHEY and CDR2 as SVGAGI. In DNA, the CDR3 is TGTGCCAGCAGTTACTCGACTACCAAGGGCTACACCTTC. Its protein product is CASSYSTTKGYTF.

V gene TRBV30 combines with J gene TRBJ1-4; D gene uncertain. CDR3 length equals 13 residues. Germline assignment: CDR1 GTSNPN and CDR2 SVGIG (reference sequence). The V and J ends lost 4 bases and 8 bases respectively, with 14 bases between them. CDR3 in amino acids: CAWNLKAREKLFF. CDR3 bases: TGTGCCTGGAACCTGAAAGCAAGAGAAAAACTGTTTTTT. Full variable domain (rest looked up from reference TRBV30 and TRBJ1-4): SQTIHQWPATLVQPVGSPLSLECTVEGTSNPNLYWYRQAAGRGLQLLFYSVGIGQISSEVPQNLSASRPQDRQFILSSKKLLLSDSGFYLCAWNLKAREKLFFGSGTQLSVL.

The CDR3 DNA is TGTGCCAGCAGTGAATTGGGCGGGAATCAGCCCCAGCATTTT. As protein: CASSELGGNQPQHF. The chain links TRBV6-1 to TRBJ1-5, with D unresolved. This CDR3 is 14 amino acids long. Looked up from germline, CDR1 is MNHNS and CDR2 is SASEGT. V lost 2 bases and J lost 4, with 9 bases in between.

The CDR3 nucleotides read TGTGCCAGCTCACCCCCCAAGATAGCTGGGAGCTCCTACAATGAGCAGTTCTTC. Residues: CASSPPKIAGSSYNEQFF. V gene TRBV18 combines with J gene TRBJ2-1, with D possibly being TRBD2 (5 bases). V lost 3 bases to trimming and J lost 0 bases, with 18 bases between them. The CDR3 is made up of 18 amino acids. Germline V gene sequence: CDR1 KGHSH, CDR2 LQKENI.

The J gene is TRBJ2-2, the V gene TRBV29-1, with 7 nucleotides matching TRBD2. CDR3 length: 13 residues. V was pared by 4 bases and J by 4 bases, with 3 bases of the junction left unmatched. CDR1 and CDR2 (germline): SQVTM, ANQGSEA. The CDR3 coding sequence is TGCAGCGTTGGGGACTACTCCACCGGGGAGCTGTTTTTT. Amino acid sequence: CSVGDYSTGELFF.

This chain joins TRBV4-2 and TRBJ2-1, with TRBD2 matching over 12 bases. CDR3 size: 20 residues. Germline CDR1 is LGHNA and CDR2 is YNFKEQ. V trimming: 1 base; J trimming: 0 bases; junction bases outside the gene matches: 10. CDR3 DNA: TGTGCCAGCAGCCAAGTACCGGGGCTAGCGGGAGGGAGCTCCTACAATGAGCAGTTCTTC. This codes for CASSQVPGLAGGSSYNEQFF.

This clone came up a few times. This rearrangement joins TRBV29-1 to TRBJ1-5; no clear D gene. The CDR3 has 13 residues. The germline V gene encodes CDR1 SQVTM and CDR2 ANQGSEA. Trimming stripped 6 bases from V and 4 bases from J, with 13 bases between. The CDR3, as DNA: TGCAGCGTCCTGGGCCACCCGAATCAGCCCCAGCATTTT. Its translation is CSVLGHPNQPQHF.

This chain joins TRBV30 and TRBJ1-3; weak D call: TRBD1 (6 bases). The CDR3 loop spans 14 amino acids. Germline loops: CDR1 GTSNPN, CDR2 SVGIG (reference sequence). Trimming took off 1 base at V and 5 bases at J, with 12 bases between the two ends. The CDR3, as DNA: TGTGCCTGGAGTGCAGGGGAAGGGAGAAACACCATATATTTT. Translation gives CAWSAGEGRNTIYF.

CDR3 bases: TGTGCCAGCAGTCCGGGGGGAAGGGTCAATCAGCCCCAGCATTTT. Translating gives CASSPGGRVNQPQHF. V and J are TRBV6-1 and TRBJ1-5; D may be TRBD1 (5 bases). Germline values: CDR1 MNHNS, CDR2 SASEGT. The CDR3 covers 15 residues. Trimming removed 5 bases from V and 3 bases from J, with 14 bases in between.

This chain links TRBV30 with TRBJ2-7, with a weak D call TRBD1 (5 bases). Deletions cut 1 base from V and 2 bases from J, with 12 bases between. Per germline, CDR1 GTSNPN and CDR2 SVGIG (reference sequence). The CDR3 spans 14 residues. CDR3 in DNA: TGTGCCTGGAGTGAAGGGGCCGCACCCTACGAGCAGTACTTC. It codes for CAWSEGAAPYEQYF.

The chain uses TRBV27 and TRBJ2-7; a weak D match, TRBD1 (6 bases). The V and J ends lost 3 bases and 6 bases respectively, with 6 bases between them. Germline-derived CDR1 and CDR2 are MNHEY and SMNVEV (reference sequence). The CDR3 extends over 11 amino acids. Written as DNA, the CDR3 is TGTGCCAGCAGTTTGGGGGCCGAGCAGTACTTC. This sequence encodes CASSLGAEQYF.

In nucleotides, the CDR3 is TGTGCCAGTAGGACGGGACAGAACACTGAAGCTTTCTTT. Translated, it gives CASRTGQNTEAFF. The chain joins TRBV19 to TRBJ1-1; a possible D gene is TRBD1 (6 bases). Trimming left V 6 bases short and J 1 base short, with 9 bases between. Germline V gene data show CDR1 as LNHDA and CDR2 as SQIVND (reference sequence). The CDR3 spans 13 residues.

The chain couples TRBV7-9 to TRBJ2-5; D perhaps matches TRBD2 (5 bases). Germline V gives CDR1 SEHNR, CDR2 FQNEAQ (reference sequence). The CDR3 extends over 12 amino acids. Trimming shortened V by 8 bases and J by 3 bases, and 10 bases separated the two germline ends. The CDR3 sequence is CASCSVEETQYF. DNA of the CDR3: TGTGCCAGCTGTAGCGTAGAAGAGACCCAGTACTTC.

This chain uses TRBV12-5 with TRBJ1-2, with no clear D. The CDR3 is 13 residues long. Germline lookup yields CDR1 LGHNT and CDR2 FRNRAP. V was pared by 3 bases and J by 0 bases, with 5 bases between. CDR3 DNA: TGTGCTAGTGGTTTCGGCACTAACTATGGCTACACCTTC. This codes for CASGFGTNYGYTF.

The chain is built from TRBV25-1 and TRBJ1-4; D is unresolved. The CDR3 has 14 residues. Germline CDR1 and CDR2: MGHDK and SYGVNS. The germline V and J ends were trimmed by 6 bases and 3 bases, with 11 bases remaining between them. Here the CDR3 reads CASSAAGANEKLFF. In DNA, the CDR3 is TGTGCCAGCAGCGCCGCCGGAGCTAATGAAAAACTGTTTTTT. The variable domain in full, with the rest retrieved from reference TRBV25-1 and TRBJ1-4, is EADIYQTPRYLVIGTGKKITLECSQTMGHDKMYWYQQDPGMELHLIHYSYGVNSTEKGDLSSESTVSRIRTEHFPLTLESARPSHTSQYLCASSAAGANEKLFFGSGTQLSVL.

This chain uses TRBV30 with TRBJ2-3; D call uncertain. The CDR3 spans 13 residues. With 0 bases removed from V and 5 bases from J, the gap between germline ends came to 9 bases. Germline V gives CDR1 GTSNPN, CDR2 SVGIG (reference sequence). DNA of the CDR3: TGTGCCTGGAGTGTACGTCTCAGAGATACGCAGTATTTT. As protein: CAWSVRLRDTQYF. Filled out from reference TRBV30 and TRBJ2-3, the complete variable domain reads SQTIHQWPATLVQPVGSPLSLECTVEGTSNPNLYWYRQAAGRGLQLLFYSVGIGQISSEVPQNLSASRPQDRQFILSSKKLLLSDSGFYLCAWSVRLRDTQYFGPGTRLTVL.

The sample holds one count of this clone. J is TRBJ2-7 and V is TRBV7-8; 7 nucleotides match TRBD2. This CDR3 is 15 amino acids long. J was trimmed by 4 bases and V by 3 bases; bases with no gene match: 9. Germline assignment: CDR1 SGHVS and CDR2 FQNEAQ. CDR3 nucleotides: TGTGCCAGCAGCTTGAGACTAGCCCAGCAATACGAGCAGTACTTC. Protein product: CASSLRLAQQYEQYF.

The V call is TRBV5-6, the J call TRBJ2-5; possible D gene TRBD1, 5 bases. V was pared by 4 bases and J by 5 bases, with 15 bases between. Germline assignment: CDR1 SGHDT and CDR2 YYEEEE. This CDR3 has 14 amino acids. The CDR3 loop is CASSTKGMGETQYF. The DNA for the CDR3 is TGTGCCAGCAGCACCAAGGGGATGGGGGAGACCCAGTACTTC.

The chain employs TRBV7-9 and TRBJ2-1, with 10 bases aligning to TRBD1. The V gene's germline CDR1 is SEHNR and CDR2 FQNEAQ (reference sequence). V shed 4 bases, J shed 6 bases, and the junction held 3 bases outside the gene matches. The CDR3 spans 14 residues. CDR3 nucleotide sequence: TGTGCCAGCAGCTATGGACAGGGGGTCAATGAGCAGTTCTTC. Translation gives CASSYGQGVNEQFF.

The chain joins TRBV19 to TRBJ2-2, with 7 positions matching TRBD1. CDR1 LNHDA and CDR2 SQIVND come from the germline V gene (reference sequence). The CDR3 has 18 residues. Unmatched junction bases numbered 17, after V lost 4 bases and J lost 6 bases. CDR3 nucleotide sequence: TGTGCCAGTAGTACACATATCCGTAAGGGGGCGAGTGCCGGGGAGCTGTTTTTT. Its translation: CASSTHIRKGASAGELFF.

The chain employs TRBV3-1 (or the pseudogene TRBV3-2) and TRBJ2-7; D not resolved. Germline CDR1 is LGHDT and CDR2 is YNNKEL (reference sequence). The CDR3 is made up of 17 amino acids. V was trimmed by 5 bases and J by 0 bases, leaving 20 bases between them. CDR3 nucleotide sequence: TGTGCCAGCAGCAGAAACCGTGGCGGCCCCCTCTCCTACGAGCAGTACTTC. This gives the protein CASSRNRGGPLSYEQYF.